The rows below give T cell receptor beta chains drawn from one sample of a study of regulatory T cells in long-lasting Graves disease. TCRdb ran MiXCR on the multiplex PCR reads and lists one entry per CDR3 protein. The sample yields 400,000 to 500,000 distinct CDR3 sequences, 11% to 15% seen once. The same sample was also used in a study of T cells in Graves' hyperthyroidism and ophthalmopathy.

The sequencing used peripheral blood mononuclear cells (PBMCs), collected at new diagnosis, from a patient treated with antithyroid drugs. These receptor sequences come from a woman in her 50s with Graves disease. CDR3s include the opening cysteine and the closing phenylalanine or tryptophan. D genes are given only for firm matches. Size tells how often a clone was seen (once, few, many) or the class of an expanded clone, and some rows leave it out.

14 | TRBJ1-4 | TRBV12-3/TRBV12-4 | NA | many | CASKRRGNNEKLFF | TGTGCCAGCAAGAGGCGAGGTAACAATGAAAAACTGTTTTTT
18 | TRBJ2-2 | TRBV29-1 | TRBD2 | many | CSVEEGTSGRSSTGELFF | TGCAGCGTTGAAGAGGGGACTAGCGGGAGGTCCAGCACCGGGGAGCTGTTTTTT
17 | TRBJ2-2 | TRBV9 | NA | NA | CASSVGREKANTGELFF | TGTGCCAGCAGCGTAGGACGGGAGAAAGCGAACACCGGGGAGCTGTTTTTT
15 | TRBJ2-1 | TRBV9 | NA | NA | CASSGGGLAYNEQFF | TGTGCCAGCAGCGGAGGGGGGTTAGCCTACAATGAGCAGTTCTTC
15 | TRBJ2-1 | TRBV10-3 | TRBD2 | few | CAISEEGLALNEQFF | TGTGCCATCAGTGAGGAGGGACTAGCGCTGAATGAGCAGTTCTTC
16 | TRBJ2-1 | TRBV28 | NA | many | CASSSYDTPSYNEQFF | TGTGCCAGCAGTTCTTACGACACACCCTCCTACAATGAGCAGTTCTTC
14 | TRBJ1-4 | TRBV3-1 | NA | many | CASSQRGGNEKLFF | TGTGCCAGCAGCCAGAGGGGTGGGAATGAAAAACTGTTTTTT
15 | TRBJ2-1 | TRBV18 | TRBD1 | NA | CASSLQGITYNEQFF | TGTGCCAGCTCATTACAGGGGATAACCTACAATGAGCAGTTCTTC
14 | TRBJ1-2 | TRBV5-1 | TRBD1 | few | CASSRTGDNYGYTF | TGCGCCAGCAGCCGTACAGGGGACAACTATGGCTACACCTTC
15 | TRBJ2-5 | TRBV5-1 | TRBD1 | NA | CVSSSDRGAQETQYF | TGCGTCAGCAGCTCCGACAGGGGGGCCCAAGAGACCCAGTACTTC
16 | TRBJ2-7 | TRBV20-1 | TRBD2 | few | CSAPAGTSGSRHEQYF | TGCAGTGCTCCAGCCGGGACTAGCGGGAGTAGGCACGAGCAGTACTTC
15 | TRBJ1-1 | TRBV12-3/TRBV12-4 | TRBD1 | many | CASSSDRDERTEAFF | TGTGCCAGCAGTTCGGACAGGGACGAACGGACTGAAGCTTTCTTT
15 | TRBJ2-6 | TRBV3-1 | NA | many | CASSQEYSGANVLTF | TGTGCCAGCAGCCAAGAATACTCTGGGGCCAACGTCCTGACTTTC
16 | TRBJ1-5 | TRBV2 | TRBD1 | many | CASREDGQGHNQPQHF | TGTGCCAGCAGGGAAGATGGACAGGGCCACAATCAGCCCCAGCATTTT
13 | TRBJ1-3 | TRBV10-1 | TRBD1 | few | CASSDRTGSTIYF | TGCGCCAGCAGTGACCGGACAGGGAGCACCATATATTTT
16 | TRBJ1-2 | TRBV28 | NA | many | CASPPRGTTPGEGYTF | TGTGCCAGCCCCCCGCGGGGGACAACTCCCGGAGAAGGCTACACCTTC
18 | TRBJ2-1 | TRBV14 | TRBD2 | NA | CASSQDLRASGAYNEQFF | TGTGCCAGCAGCCAAGATCTTCGGGCTAGCGGGGCCTACAATGAGCAGTTCTTC
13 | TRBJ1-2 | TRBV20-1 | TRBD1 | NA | CSARARQGYGYTF | TGCAGTGCTAGAGCCCGACAGGGGTATGGCTACACCTTC